This T cell receptor (beta chain) was sequenced in a study of identical twins (dated by TCRdb to the mid-2010s). For the study in its entirety: To test whether fetal clonotypes persist, the study used deep sequencing on TCR alpha and beta repertoires from monozygotic twins, unrelated adults of various ages, and cord blood. To rule out contamination, the twin experiments were replicated at different times with different library preparation protocols. The paper's findings and limits, for the study overall: Compared with coincidental sharing between unrelated individuals, out-of-frame TCR alpha sequences shared between twins showed an excess of sequences with low generation probability. Zero-insertion analyses could be partly confounded by invariant T cells such as MAIT and iNKT, although diverse VJ usage argued against such confounding for most clonotypes. Because the same donors could not be followed over many years, the conclusions depended on cross-sectional statistical analysis. Fewer insertions were carried by abundant cord blood beta clonotypes; a weaker similar trend was observed in young adult naive repertoires, while no such trend was observed in memory repertoires. In monozygotic twins, out-of-frame TCR alpha sharing was systematically underestimated by recombination models, although the models agreed with sharing between unrelated individuals. Excess twin sharing in beta out-of-frame sequences was weaker because fewer shared sequences lowered the signal-to-noise ratio.

All donors were healthy Caucasians. This clonotype was observed a handful of times. The antigen it recognizes is unknown. Base qualities are not recorded, but no much larger clone differs from it by a single base. Based on the germline V gene, the CDR1 and CDR2 sequences are SGHDT and YYEEEE. The CDR3 has 13 amino acids, counting the end cysteine and phenylalanine. Only CDR3 DNA is held: 39 bases, read in frame from base 1. Germline trimming amounts to 4 bases on V and 2 bases on J, with 2 as the count of junction bases outside the gene matches. Library construction relied on 5' RACE. The listed sequencing device is Illumina HiSeq 2000. A universal primer binding site was introduced by template switching, and a unique molecular identifier was present in the final cDNA, enabling accurate counting of TCR cDNA molecules. Specific primers in the conserved constant-segment region were used to synthesize first-strand cDNA for the TCR alpha and beta chains. To control for contamination, every cDNA library was double barcoded, receiving both a SMART-Mk sample barcode and Illumina barcodes. TruSeq adapter sequences, together with Illumina sample barcodes, were added in two successive PCR steps. The TCR alpha and beta cDNA libraries were sequenced on the Illumina HiSeq platform using custom primers. On the study's bioinformatics: Unique molecular identifiers were extracted from raw reads with MiGEC, and CDR3 positions were determined with MiXCR. For each individual, recombination models were inferred using an EM algorithm with the repgenHMM and IGoR tools. Shared clonotypes were analyzed with the tcR package in R, and sharing was normalized by the product of cloneset sizes. To study raw recombination free of thymic and clonal selection effects, out-of-frame nonproductive sequences were analyzed. TCRdb trimmed public reads at Q25 via fastp, called clones via MiXCR and kept in-frame beta chains. When rows share a CDR3 protein, they turn into one entry using the most common DNA and genes. The V and J calls here are based on TCRdb, not the publication. Present in this sample are roughly 1.6 million distinct CDR3 sequences, less than 40% of which were seen just once. 0.27% of the sample rests with the top ten.

This clonotype was obtained from a newborn girl in good health. This sequence uses TRBV5-6 and TRBJ2-5; 7 central nucleotides agree with TRBD1. The sequencing input was cord blood. The sequenced DNA: TGTGCCAGCAGCACGGGACAGCAAGAGACCCAGTACTTC. This gives the protein CASSTGQQETQYF.